This T cell receptor (beta chain) was documented in a study of blood T cell repertoires in COVID-19. Participants were placed into cohorts based on the clinical history they reported. The table came from immunoSEQ multiplex PCR; TCRdb's copy has only in-frame clones and leaves some out. The sample has 290,000 or so clones, 90% seen once. Germline loops: CDR1 SGHVS, CDR2 FNYEAQ. The CDR3 is 14 amino acids. V lost 5 bases and J lost 6; bases outside the gene matches: 10. V is TRBV7-6 and J is TRBJ2-7, with 7 nucleotides matching TRBD1. This TCR was recovered from a young woman with acute COVID-19. Sequenced: PBMCs or T cells enriched from blood (not recorded which). The CDR3 sequence: CASSPTGVLGEQYF. Here the CDR3 DNA reads TGTGCCAGCAGCCCAACAGGGGTGTTAGGCGAGCAGTACTTC.